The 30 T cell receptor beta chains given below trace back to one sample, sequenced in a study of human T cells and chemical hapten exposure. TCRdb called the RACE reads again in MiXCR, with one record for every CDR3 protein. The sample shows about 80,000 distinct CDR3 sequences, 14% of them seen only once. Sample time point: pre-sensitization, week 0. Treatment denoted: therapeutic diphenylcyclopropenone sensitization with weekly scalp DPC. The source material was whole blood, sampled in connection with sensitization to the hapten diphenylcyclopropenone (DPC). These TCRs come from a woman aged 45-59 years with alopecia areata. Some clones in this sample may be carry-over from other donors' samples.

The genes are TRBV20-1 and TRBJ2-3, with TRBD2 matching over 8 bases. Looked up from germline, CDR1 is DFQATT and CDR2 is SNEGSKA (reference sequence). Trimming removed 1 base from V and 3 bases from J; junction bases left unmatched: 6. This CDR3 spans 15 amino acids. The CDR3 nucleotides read TGCAGTGCTAGAGTATTAGCGGGATTTACAGATACGCAGTATTTT. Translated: CSARVLAGFTDTQYF.

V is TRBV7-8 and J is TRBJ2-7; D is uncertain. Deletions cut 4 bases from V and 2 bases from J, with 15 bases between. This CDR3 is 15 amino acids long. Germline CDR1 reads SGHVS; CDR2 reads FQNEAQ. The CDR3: CASSSEVQRTYEQYF. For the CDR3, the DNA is TGTGCCAGCAGCTCCGAAGTCCAACGCACCTACGAGCAGTACTTC.

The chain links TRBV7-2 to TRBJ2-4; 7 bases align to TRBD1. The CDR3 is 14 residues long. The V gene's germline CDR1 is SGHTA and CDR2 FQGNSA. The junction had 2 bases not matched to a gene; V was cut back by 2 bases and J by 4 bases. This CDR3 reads CASSLTRGKNIQYF. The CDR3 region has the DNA TGTGCCAGCAGCTTAACCAGGGGGAAAAACATTCAGTACTTC.

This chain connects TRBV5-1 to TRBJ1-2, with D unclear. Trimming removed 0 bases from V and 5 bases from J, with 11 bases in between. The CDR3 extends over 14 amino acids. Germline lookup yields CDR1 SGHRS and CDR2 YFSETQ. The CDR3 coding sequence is TGCGCCAGCAGCTTGGCGGCTGACCTATATGGCTACACCTTC. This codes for CASSLAADLYGYTF.

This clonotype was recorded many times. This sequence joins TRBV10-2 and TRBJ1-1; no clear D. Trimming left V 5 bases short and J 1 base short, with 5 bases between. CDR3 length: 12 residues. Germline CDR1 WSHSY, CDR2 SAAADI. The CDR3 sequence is CASSLGNTEAFF. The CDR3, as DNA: TGCGCCAGCAGTCTGGGGAACACTGAAGCTTTCTTT.

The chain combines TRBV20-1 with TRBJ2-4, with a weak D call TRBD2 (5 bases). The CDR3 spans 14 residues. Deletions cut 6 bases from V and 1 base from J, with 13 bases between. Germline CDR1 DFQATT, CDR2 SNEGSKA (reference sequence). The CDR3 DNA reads TGCAGTGCCACGGACCGAGGGGCCAAAAACATTCAGTACTTC. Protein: CSATDRGAKNIQYF.

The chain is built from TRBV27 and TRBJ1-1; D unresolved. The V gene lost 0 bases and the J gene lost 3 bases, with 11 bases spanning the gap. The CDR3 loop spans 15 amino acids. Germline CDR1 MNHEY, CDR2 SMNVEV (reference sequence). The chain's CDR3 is CASSLSVERDTEAFF. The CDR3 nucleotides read TGTGCCAGCAGTTTATCCGTTGAAAGGGACACTGAAGCTTTCTTT.

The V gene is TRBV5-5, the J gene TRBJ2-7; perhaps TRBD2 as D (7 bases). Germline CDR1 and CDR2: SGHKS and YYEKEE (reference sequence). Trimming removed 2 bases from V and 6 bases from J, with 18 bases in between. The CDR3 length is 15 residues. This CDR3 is CASSLERRGRTEQYF. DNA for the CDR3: TGTGCCAGCAGCTTAGAACGGCGGGGGCGCACCGAGCAGTACTTC.

The DNA for the CDR3 is TGTGCCAGCAGAGTAAGGGGTGAAGGTCAGCCCCAGCATTTT. Its protein is CASRVRGEGQPQHF. The J gene is TRBJ1-5, the V gene TRBV27; D may be TRBD1 (5 bases). CDR1 is MNHEY and CDR2 is SMNVEV in the germline V gene (reference sequence). The CDR3 spans 14 residues. V lost 6 bases to trimming and J lost 6 bases, with 15 bases between them.

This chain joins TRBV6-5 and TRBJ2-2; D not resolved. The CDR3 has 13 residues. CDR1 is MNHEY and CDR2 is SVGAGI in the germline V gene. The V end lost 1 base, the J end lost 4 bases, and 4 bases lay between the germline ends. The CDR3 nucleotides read TGTGCCAGCAGTTACTGGGTCACCGGGGAGCTGTTTTTT. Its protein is CASSYWVTGELFF.

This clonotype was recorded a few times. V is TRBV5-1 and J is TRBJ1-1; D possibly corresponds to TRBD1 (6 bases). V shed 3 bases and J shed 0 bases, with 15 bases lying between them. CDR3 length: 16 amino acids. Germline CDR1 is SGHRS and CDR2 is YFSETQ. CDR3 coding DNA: TGCGCCAGCAGCTCTGCTCAGGGGCTACTGAACACTGAAGCTTTCTTT. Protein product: CASSSAQGLLNTEAFF.

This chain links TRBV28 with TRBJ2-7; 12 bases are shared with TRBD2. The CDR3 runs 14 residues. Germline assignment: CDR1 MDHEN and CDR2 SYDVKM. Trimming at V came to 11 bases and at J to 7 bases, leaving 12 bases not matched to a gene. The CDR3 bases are TGTGCCGGCCGTCCTAGCGGGAGGGTGAGGGAGCAGTACTTC. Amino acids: CAGRPSGRVREQYF.

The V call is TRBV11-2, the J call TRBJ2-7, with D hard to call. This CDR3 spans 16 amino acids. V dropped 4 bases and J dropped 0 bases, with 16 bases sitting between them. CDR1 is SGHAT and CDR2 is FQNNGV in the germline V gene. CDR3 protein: CASSSYYRSSSYEQYF. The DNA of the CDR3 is TGTGCCAGCAGCTCATACTATCGGTCGAGCTCCTACGAGCAGTACTTC.

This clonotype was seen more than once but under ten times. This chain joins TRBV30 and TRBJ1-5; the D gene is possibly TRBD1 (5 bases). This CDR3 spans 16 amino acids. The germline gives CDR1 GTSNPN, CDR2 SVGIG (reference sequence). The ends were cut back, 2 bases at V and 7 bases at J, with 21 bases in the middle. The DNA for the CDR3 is TGTGCCTGGAGTACCCTGACAGCCCGCATGGGCCAGCCCCAGCATTTT. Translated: CAWSTLTARMGQPQHF.

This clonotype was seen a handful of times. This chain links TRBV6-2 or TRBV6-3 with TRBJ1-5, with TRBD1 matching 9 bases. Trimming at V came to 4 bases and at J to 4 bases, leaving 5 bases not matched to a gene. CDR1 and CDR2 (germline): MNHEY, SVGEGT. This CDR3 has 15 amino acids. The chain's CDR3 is CASSSTGGRNQPQHF. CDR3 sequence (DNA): TGTGCCAGCAGTTCAACAGGGGGCAGGAATCAGCCCCAGCATTTT.

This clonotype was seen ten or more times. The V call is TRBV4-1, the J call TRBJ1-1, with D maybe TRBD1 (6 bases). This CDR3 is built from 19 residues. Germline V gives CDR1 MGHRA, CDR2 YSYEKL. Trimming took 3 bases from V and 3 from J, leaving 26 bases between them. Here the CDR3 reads CASSHPLGTGRYEDTEAFF. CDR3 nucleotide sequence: TGCGCCAGCAGCCACCCCCTGGGAACAGGGAGGTATGAGGACACTGAAGCTTTCTTT.

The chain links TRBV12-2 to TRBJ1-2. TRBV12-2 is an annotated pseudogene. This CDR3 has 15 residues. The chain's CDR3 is CASRFLSGGNYGYTF. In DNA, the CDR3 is TGTGCAAGTCGCTTTCTTTCAGGCGGGAACTATGGCTACACCTTC.

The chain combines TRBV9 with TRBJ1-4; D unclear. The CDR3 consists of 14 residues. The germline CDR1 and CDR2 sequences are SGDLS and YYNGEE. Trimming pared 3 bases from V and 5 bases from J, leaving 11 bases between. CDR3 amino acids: CASSEGGINEKLFF. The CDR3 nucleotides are TGTGCCAGCAGCGAAGGAGGGATAAATGAAAAACTGTTTTTT.

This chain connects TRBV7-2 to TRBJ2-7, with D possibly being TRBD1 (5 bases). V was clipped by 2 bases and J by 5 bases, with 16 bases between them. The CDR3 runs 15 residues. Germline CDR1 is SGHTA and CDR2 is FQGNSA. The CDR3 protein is CASSLRAGYADEQYF. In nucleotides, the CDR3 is TGTGCCAGCAGCTTAAGGGCAGGGTATGCTGACGAGCAGTACTTC.

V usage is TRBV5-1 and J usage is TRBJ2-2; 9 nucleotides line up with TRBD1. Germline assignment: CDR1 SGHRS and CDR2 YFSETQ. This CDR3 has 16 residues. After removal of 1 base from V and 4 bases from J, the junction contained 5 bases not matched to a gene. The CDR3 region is CASSLMGQGTTGELFF. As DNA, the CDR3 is TGCGCCAGCAGCTTGATGGGACAGGGTACCACCGGGGAGCTGTTTTTT.

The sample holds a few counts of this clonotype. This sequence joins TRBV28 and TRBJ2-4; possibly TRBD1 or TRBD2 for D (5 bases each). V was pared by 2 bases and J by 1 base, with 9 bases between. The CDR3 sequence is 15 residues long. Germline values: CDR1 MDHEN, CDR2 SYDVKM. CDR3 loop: CASSLEGTAKNIQYF. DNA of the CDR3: TGTGCCAGCAGTTTAGAGGGGACGGCCAAAAACATTCAGTACTTC.

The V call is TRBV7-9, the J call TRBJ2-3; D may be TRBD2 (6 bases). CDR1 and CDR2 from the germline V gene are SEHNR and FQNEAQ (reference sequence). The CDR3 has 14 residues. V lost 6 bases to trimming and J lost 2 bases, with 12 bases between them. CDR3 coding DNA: TGTGCCAGCAGTTATAGCGGACACACAGATACGCAGTATTTT. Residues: CASSYSGHTDTQYF. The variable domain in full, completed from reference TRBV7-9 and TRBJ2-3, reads DTGVSQNPRHKITKRGQNVTFRCDPISEHNRLYWYRQTLGQGPEFLTYFQNEAQLEKSRLLSDRFSAERPKGSFSTLEIQRTEQGDSAMYLCASSYSGHTDTQYFGPGTRLTVL.

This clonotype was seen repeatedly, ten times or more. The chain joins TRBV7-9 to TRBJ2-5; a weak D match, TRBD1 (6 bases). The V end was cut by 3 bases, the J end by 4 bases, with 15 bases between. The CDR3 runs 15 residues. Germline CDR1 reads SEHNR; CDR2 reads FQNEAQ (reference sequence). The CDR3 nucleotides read TGTGCCAGCAGCTTGGGACACAGGATAGGAGAGACCCAGTACTTC. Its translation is CASSLGHRIGETQYF.

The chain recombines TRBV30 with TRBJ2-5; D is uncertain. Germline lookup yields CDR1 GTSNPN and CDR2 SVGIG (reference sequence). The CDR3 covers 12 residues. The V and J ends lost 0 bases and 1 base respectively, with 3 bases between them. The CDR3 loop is CAWSVTQETQYF. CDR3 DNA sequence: TGTGCCTGGAGTGTAACCCAAGAGACCCAGTACTTC.

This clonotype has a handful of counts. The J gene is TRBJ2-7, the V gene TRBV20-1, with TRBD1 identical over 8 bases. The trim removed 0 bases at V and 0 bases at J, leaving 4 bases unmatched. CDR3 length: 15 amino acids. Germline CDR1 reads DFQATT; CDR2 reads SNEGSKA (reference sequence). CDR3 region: CSARDQGQVSYEQYF. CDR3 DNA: TGCAGTGCTAGAGATCAGGGACAGGTCTCCTACGAGCAGTACTTC.

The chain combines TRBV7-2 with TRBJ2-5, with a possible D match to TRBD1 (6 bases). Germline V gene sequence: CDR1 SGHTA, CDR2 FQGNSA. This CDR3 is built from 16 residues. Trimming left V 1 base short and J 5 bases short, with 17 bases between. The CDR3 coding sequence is TGTGCCAGCAGCTTAGGTGGGGGCGGGCCCAGGGAGACCCAGTACTTC. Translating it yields CASSLGGGGPRETQYF. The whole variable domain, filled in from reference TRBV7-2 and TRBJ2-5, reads GAGVSQSPSNKVTEKGKDVELRCDPISGHTALYWYRQSLGQGLEFLIYFQGNSAPDKSGLPSDRFSAERTGGSVSTLTIQRTQQEDSAVYLCASSLGGGGPRETQYFGPGTRLLVL.

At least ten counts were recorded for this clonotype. The CDR3 sequence: CAISETWVETEAFF. The DNA of the CDR3 is TGTGCCATCAGTGAGACATGGGTGGAGACTGAAGCTTTCTTT. The chain links TRBV10-3 to TRBJ1-1; D is ambiguous. The V gene lost 2 bases and the J gene lost 5 bases, with 12 bases spanning the gap. The germline V gene encodes CDR1 ENHRY and CDR2 SYGVKD. The CDR3 has 14 amino acids.

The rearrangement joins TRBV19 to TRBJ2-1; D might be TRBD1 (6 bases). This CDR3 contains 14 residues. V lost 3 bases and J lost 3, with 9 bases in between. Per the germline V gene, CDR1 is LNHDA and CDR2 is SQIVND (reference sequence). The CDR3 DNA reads TGTGCCAGTAGTATGGGGACACTCTACAATGAGCAGTTCTTC. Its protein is CASSMGTLYNEQFF. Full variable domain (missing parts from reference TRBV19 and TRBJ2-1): DGGITQSPKYLFRKEGQNVTLSCEQNLNHDAMYWYRQDPGQGLRLIYYSQIVNDFQKGDIAEGYSVSREKKESFPLTVTSAQKNPTAFYLCASSMGTLYNEQFFGPGTRLTVL.

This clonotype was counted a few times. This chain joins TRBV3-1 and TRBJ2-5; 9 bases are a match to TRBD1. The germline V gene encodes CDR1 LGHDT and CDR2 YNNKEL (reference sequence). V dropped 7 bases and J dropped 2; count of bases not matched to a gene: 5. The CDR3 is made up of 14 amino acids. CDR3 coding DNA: TGTGCCAGCACCCGGGACAGGGCGCAAGAGACCCAGTACTTC. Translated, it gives CASTRDRAQETQYF.

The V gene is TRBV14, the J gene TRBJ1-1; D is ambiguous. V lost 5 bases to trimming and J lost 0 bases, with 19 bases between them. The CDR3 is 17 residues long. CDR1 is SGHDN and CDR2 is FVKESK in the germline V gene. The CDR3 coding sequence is TGTGCCAGCAGCTCCCAGACCGGACGGATTATGAACACTGAAGCTTTCTTT. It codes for CASSSQTGRIMNTEAFF.